A selection of T cell receptor beta chains follows, all from one sample in a study of blood T cells in healthy people across ages. TCRdb re-derived calls from the 5' RACE reads in MiXCR, one entry per CDR3 protein. Among fewer than 900,000 distinct CDR3 sequences listed, about 36% were seen once. The specimen sequenced was blood. The receptors come from a man aged 18 to 29 in good health. The CDR3 runs from the conserved cysteine through the conserved F or W. The D gene is left open where the match is weak. Size values are once, few and many counts, or a class for expanded clones, and some rows have none.

D,V,size,J,CDR3,DNA
NA,TRBV4-2,NA,TRBJ2-3,CASSLRGSGTRTDTQYF,TGTGCCAGCAGCCTGAGGGGTAGCGGTACTCGCACAGATACGCAGTATTTT
NA,TRBV25-1,NA,TRBJ1-1,CASSSRTPGRGEAFF,TGTGCCAGCAGCTCTAGGACCCCGGGGAGGGGTGAAGCTTTCTTT
NA,TRBV28,NA,TRBJ1-2,CASSVRERSYGYTF,TGTGCCAGCAGTGTCAGGGAGCGAAGCTATGGCTACACCTTC
NA,TRBV7-2,NA,TRBJ1-5,CASSLELDQPQHF,TGTGCCAGCAGCTTAGAATTGGATCAGCCCCAGCATTTT
NA,TRBV7-2,NA,TRBJ2-7,CASSLLGQLYEQYF,TGTGCCAGCAGCTTACTCGGACAGCTCTACGAGCAGTACTTC
NA,TRBV7-9,NA,TRBJ2-1,CASSLVGGPGNEQFF,TGTGCCAGCAGCTTAGTCGGGGGGCCTGGAAATGAGCAGTTCTTC
TRBD2,TRBV7-2,many,TRBJ2-5,CASSLGGGGETQYF,TGTGCCAGCAGCTTAGGGGGGGGAGGAGAGACCCAGTACTTC
TRBD1,TRBV4-1,many,TRBJ1-2,CASNYGTGADYGYTF,TGCGCCAGCAACTACGGGACAGGGGCAGACTATGGCTACACCTTC
TRBD2,TRBV11-2,few,TRBJ2-3,CASSWRGEIDTQYF,TGTGCCAGCAGCTGGCGGGGGGAAATAGATACGCAGTATTTT
NA,TRBV4-2,NA,TRBJ1-1,CASSQVGADTEAFF,TGTGCCAGCAGCCAAGTGGGGGCAGACACTGAAGCTTTCTTT
TRBD1,TRBV5-1,NA,TRBJ1-6,CASSEQGAYNSPLHF,TGCGCCAGCAGCGAGCAGGGGGCTTATAATTCACCCCTCCACTTT
NA,TRBV10-3,many,TRBJ1-4,CAISDGENEKLFF,TGTGCCATCAGTGACGGTGAAAATGAAAAACTGTTTTTT
NA,TRBV7-9,NA,TRBJ1-1,CASSFGSPEAFF,TGTGCCAGCAGCTTCGGGTCTCCTGAAGCTTTCTTT
NA,TRBV28,NA,TRBJ1-6,CASSLRSSYNSPLHF,TGTGCCAGCAGTTTGCGCAGCTCCTATAATTCACCCCTCCACTTT
TRBD2,TRBV3-1,once,TRBJ2-5,CASSQDLGGSETQYF,TGTGCCAGCAGCCAAGATCTGGGGGGGTCAGAGACCCAGTACTTC
TRBD1,TRBV5-1,few,TRBJ1-1,CASSFDQGAGEAFF,TGCGCCAGCAGCTTTGACCAGGGGGCTGGTGAAGCTTTCTTT
NA,TRBV3-1,NA,TRBJ2-5,CASSHTSLETQYF,TGTGCCAGCAGCCACACTAGCTTAGAGACCCAGTACTTC
NA,TRBV12-3/TRBV12-4,few,TRBJ1-2,CASSPSREGTNYGYTF,TGTGCCAGCAGTCCCTCACGGGAGGGTACGAACTATGGCTACACCTTC
TRBD2,TRBV20-1,few,TRBJ2-1,CSASGGAQNEQFF,TGCAGTGCTAGCGGGGGGGCCCAGAATGAGCAGTTCTTC
TRBD1,TRBV10-3,NA,TRBJ1-1,CAIRVDRGQNTEAFF,TGTGCCATCAGGGTGGACAGGGGCCAGAACACTGAAGCTTTCTTT
TRBD2,TRBV13,NA,TRBJ2-1,CASSSGLAIREQFF,TGTGCCAGCAGCTCGGGACTAGCGATTCGTGAGCAGTTCTTC
NA,TRBV7-2,NA,TRBJ2-5,CASSQPSVNEQYF,TGTGCCAGCAGCCAGCCTAGCGTCAATGAGCAGTACTTC
NA,TRBV25-1,NA,TRBJ2-7,CASSEWSYEQYF,TGTGCCAGCAGTGAATGGAGCTACGAGCAGTACTTC
NA,TRBV11-2,few,TRBJ2-1,CASSLGGEGGDEQFF,TGTGCCAGCAGCCTAGGAGGAGAGGGAGGCGATGAGCAGTTCTTC
TRBD1,TRBV5-1,few,TRBJ2-1,CASSLGDRVYNEQFF,TGCGCCAGCAGCTTGGGGGACAGAGTCTACAATGAGCAGTTCTTC
NA,TRBV20-1,few,TRBJ2-3,CSARDPLPRGPDTQYF,TGCAGTGCTAGAGATCCTCTACCCCGGGGGCCAGATACGCAGTATTTT
TRBD1,TRBV5-1,few,TRBJ1-2,CASSSGTGADYYGYTF,TGCGCCAGCAGCTCAGGGACAGGGGCCGACTACTATGGCTACACCTTC
NA,TRBV7-2,NA,TRBJ2-5,CASSVSPGEQETQYF,TGTGCCAGCAGCGTATCCCCGGGGGAGCAAGAGACCCAGTACTTC
TRBD1,TRBV7-9,few,TRBJ2-7,CASSQDSQGLEDEQYF,TGTGCCAGCAGCCAAGACTCACAGGGGCTAGAGGATGAGCAGTACTTC
TRBD1,TRBV7-9,NA,TRBJ2-5,CASSLVEQGLGQETQYF,TGTGCCAGCAGCTTAGTGGAACAGGGGCTCGGGCAAGAGACCCAGTACTTC
TRBD2,TRBV12-3/TRBV12-4,many,TRBJ2-1,CASRAGGRTEQFF,TGTGCCAGCAGAGCGGGGGGGCGTACTGAGCAGTTCTTC
NA,TRBV2,NA,TRBJ2-2,CASRGRVNTGELFF,TGTGCCAGCAGGGGACGGGTTAACACCGGGGAGCTGTTTTTT
TRBD1,TRBV13,NA,TRBJ2-1,CASSLYDRGDNEQFF,TGTGCCAGCAGCCTTTATGACAGGGGTGACAATGAGCAGTTCTTC